The clone carrying this T cell receptor beta chain has just a few counts. No antigen is known for it. The data were taken from a study of CD8 T cells in ankylosing spondylitis. Whole-study findings and limits: Characteristic of ankylosing spondylitis blood, it appeared, was a TCR beta motif comprising roughly eight highly homologous variants.

This CDR3 region has 16 residues. With V trimmed by 4 bases and J by 7 bases, 11 bases remained unmatched. Germline-derived CDR1 and CDR2 are MNHEY and SMNVEV (reference sequence). Each TCR beta library was made by quantitative 5'-RACE that incorporated molecular barcodes. One entry per CDR3 protein, called by TCRdb with MiXCR from the 5' RACE reads. Of 130,000 or so distinct CDR3 sequences in the sample, approximately 17% were seen once. This chain connects TRBV27 to TRBJ2-1; the match to TRBD2 covers 9 bases. This clonotype was sampled from a male donor with ankylosing spondylitis. Input material: blood, either unsorted or a sorted T cell fraction (not recorded which). CDR3 residues: CASSSHLSGSKNEQFF. CDR3 DNA: TGTGCCAGCAGTTCCCACCTTAGCGGGAGTAAGAATGAGCAGTTCTTC.